The 21 T cell receptor beta chains below were found in one sample sequenced in a study of OX40 agonist ivuxolimab in advanced cancers. Data came from immunoSEQ multiplex PCR; TCRdb stores just in-frame clones and leaves some out. This table has more than 80,000 clones, just over 90% appearing once. The sample here was CD4+ or CD8+ T cells sorted from blood, taken in a trial of the OX40 agonist ivuxolimab. Receptors originate from an adult with an advanced solid tumor such as melanoma, head and neck, liver or kidney cancer.

The chain recombines TRBV11-2 with TRBJ2-1; possibly TRBD2 for D (6 bases). V was shortened by 6 bases and J by 3 bases, with 9 bases between the two germline ends. The CDR3 loop spans 13 amino acids. Germline V gives CDR1 SGHAT, CDR2 FQNNGV. Here the CDR3 reads CASRAGHYNEQFF. CDR3 in DNA: TGTGCCAGCAGGGCGGGGCACTACAATGAGCAGTTCTTC.

The chain is built from TRBV6-5 and TRBJ2-3; D is perhaps TRBD1 (5 bases). In germline, CDR1 is MNHEY, CDR2 SVGAGI. CDR3 length: 12 residues. Trimming left V 11 bases short and J 2 bases short, with 11 bases between. As DNA, the CDR3 is TGTGCCTGTAGGGGCAACACAGATACGCAGTATTTT. Amino acids: CACRGNTDTQYF.

The rearrangement uses TRBV10-3 and TRBJ2-5, with D uncertain. Germline lookup yields CDR1 ENHRY and CDR2 SYGVKD. The ends were cut back, 2 bases at V and 5 bases at J, with 12 bases in the middle. The CDR3 spans 14 residues. The CDR3 DNA sequence: TGTGCCATCAGTGAGGCAAAAGGGTACGAGACCCAGTACTTC. Encoded protein: CAISEAKGYETQYF.

This rearrangement joins TRBV9 to TRBJ1-4; D might be TRBD1 (5 bases). The CDR3 sequence is 14 residues long. The germline V gene encodes CDR1 SGDLS and CDR2 YYNGEE. The V and J ends lost 4 bases and 4 bases respectively, with 11 bases between them. CDR3 sequence (DNA): TGTGCCAGCAGCCCACAGGCCTTTAATGAAAAACTGTTTTTT. It yields the protein CASSPQAFNEKLFF.

This chain joins TRBV11-3 and TRBJ2-7; D is ambiguous. This CDR3 is built from 15 residues. Germline V lookup: CDR1 SGHNT, CDR2 YENEEA. V was pared by 5 bases and J by 6 bases, with 20 bases between. The CDR3 loop is CASSLTANPGGEQYF. The CDR3, as DNA: TGTGCCAGCAGCCTAACCGCTAACCCGGGCGGCGAGCAGTACTTC.

In its sample, this clone was seen once. The chain has TRBV6-6 and TRBJ1-5; D call uncertain. The germline V and J ends were trimmed by 5 bases and 1 base, with 12 bases remaining between them. The CDR3 extends over 15 amino acids. Germline V gene sequence: CDR1 MNHNY, CDR2 SVGAGI (reference sequence). The CDR3 loop is CASSQSTGSNQPQHF. The DNA for the CDR3 is TGTGCCAGCAGTCAATCGACGGGGAGCAATCAGCCCCAGCATTTT.

The chain uses TRBV4-3 and TRBJ1-5; a possible D gene is TRBD1 (5 bases). Between the trimmed V and J ends, which lost 6 bases and 1 base, there was a span of 10 bases. The germline CDR1 and CDR2 sequences are LGHNA and YSLEER. The length of the CDR3 is 14 residues. The CDR3 sequence is CASSLAGSNQPQHF. Here the CDR3 DNA reads TGCGCCAGCAGTCTAGCAGGGAGCAATCAGCCCCAGCATTTT.

The CDR3 DNA is TGTGCCTGGAATCGGGACCGGCCGCGGGGCTACACCTTC. Its protein is CAWNRDRPRGYTF. The chain couples TRBV30 to TRBJ1-2, with D possibly being TRBD1 (5 bases). This CDR3 has 13 amino acids. Deletions cut 4 bases from V and 8 bases from J, with 17 bases between. Germline V CDR1 and CDR2: GTSNPN, SVGIG (reference sequence).

The chain recombines TRBV2 with TRBJ2-7; TRBD2 matches at 10 bases. The CDR3 runs to 14 residues. Trimming at V came to 7 bases and at J to 3 bases, leaving 6 bases not matched to a gene. Germline values: CDR1 SNHLY, CDR2 FYNNEI. The CDR3 DNA reads as TGTGCCAGCATATTAGCGGGGGGCATCTACGAGCAGTACTTC. Its translation is CASILAGGIYEQYF.

The gene calls are TRBV19 and TRBJ2-7; 8 nucleotides match TRBD1. With V trimmed by 4 bases and J by 0 bases, 14 bases remained unmatched. Germline loops: CDR1 LNHDA, CDR2 SQIVND (reference sequence). The CDR3 runs 18 residues. The DNA for the CDR3 is TGTGCCAGTAGTACGGTAATAACGACAGGGGCAAACTCCTACGAGCAGTACTTC. Translated: CASSTVITTGANSYEQYF.

This rearrangement joins TRBV14 to TRBJ1-2, with D unresolved. The CDR3 spans 12 residues. The V and J ends lost 8 bases and 4 bases respectively, with 11 bases between them. The V gene's germline CDR1 is SGHDN and CDR2 FVKESK. The CDR3 coding sequence is TGTGCCAGCGCGCCCGGCCCCTATGGCTACACCTTC. Amino acids: CASAPGPYGYTF.

The CDR3 loop is CASSLRASDGYTF. Written as DNA, the CDR3 is TGTGCCAGCAGTTTGAGGGCCTCCGACGGCTACACCTTC. This chain joins TRBV28 and TRBJ1-2; the D is unclear. V was clipped by 3 bases and J by 8 bases, with 13 bases between them. CDR1 and CDR2 from the germline V gene are MDHEN and SYDVKM. The CDR3 totals 13 residues.

The chain joins TRBV9 to TRBJ2-5; no clear D. The length of the CDR3 is 15 residues. The V end lost 0 bases, the J end lost 3 bases, and 12 bases lay between the germline ends. Germline V gene sequence: CDR1 SGDLS, CDR2 YYNGEE. CDR3 amino acids: CASSVGKGQEETQYF. For the CDR3, the DNA is TGTGCCAGCAGCGTAGGGAAAGGTCAGGAAGAGACCCAGTACTTC. Full variable domain (missing parts from reference TRBV9 and TRBJ2-5): DSGVTQTPKHLITATGQRVTLRCSPRSGDLSVYWYQQSLDQGLQFLIQYYNGEERAKGNILERFSAQQFPDLHSELNLSSLELGDSALYFCASSVGKGQEETQYFGPGTRLLVL.

The chain recombines TRBV6-5 with TRBJ1-1, with D perhaps matching TRBD1 (6 bases). Germline lookup yields CDR1 MNHEY and CDR2 SVGAGI. The CDR3 length is 15 residues. V dropped 5 bases and J dropped 1 base, with 14 bases sitting between them. For the CDR3, the DNA is TGTGCCAGCAGTGGCGCCGACAGGAAGAACACTGAAGCTTTCTTT. This codes for CASSGADRKNTEAFF.

This chain links TRBV5-5 with TRBJ1-2; D gene unclear. The CDR3 totals 14 residues. CDR1 and CDR2 (germline): SGHKS, YYEKEE (reference sequence). V lost 0 bases, J lost 2 bases, and 8 bases lay in between. The chain's CDR3 is CASSLALGNYGYTF. The CDR3 DNA follows: TGTGCCAGCAGCTTGGCCCTGGGGAACTATGGCTACACCTTC.

The genes are TRBV6-1 and TRBJ1-6; a weak D match, TRBD1 (6 bases). Per the germline V gene, CDR1 is MNHNS and CDR2 is SASEGT. The CDR3 is made up of 14 amino acids. V lost 6 bases to trimming and J lost 6 bases, with 12 bases between them. DNA for the CDR3: TGTGCCAGCAGCCGGGACAATATTAATTCACCCCTCCACTTT. It encodes CASSRDNINSPLHF.

The chain joins TRBV7-2 to TRBJ2-7; 10 positions agree with TRBD1. The J segment lost 0 bases and the V segment lost 1 base, leaving 9 bases of the junction unmatched. Per the germline V gene, CDR1 is SGHTA and CDR2 is FQGNSA. The CDR3 contains 18 residues. CDR3 protein: CASSLVGTGASSSYEQYF. The CDR3 region has the DNA TGTGCCAGCAGCTTAGTCGGGACAGGGGCCTCATCCTCCTACGAGCAGTACTTC.

The chain combines TRBV12-2 with TRBJ1-2. TRBV12-2 is reported as a pseudogene. The CDR3 loop spans 14 amino acids. CDR3 region: CASRSKWDLFGYTF. The CDR3 DNA follows: TGTGCAAGTCGCTCCAAGTGGGACCTCTTTGGCTACACCTTC.

V usage is TRBV15 and J usage is TRBJ2-3; either TRBD1 or TRBD2 may supply D (5 bases each). Germline CDR1 is LNHNV and CDR2 is YYDKDF (reference sequence). The CDR3 is made up of 18 amino acids. Trimming left V 1 base short and J 5 bases short, with 22 bases between. The CDR3 protein is CATSRVGEWDERRDTQYF. For the CDR3, the DNA is TGTGCCACCAGCAGAGTGGGAGAGTGGGACGAGAGACGAGATACGCAGTATTTT.

The CDR3, as DNA: TGTGCCAGCAGTTCCTACAGGGGTAGGAGAGACATTCAGTACTTC. It specifies CASSSYRGRRDIQYF. V usage is TRBV27 and J usage is TRBJ2-4; 7 positions agree with TRBD1. CDR1 is MNHEY and CDR2 is SMNVEV in the germline V gene (reference sequence). This CDR3 region has 15 residues. V gave up 4 bases and J gave up 8 bases; unmatched junction bases: 11.

CDR3 loop: CSVESFAHYNEQFF. As DNA, the CDR3 is TGCAGCGTTGAAAGTTTCGCACACTACAATGAGCAGTTCTTC. The chain links TRBV29-1 to TRBJ2-1; D ambiguous. The V and J ends lost 2 bases and 3 bases respectively, with 11 bases between them. This CDR3 is built from 14 residues. Germline CDR1 SQVTM, CDR2 ANQGSEA.